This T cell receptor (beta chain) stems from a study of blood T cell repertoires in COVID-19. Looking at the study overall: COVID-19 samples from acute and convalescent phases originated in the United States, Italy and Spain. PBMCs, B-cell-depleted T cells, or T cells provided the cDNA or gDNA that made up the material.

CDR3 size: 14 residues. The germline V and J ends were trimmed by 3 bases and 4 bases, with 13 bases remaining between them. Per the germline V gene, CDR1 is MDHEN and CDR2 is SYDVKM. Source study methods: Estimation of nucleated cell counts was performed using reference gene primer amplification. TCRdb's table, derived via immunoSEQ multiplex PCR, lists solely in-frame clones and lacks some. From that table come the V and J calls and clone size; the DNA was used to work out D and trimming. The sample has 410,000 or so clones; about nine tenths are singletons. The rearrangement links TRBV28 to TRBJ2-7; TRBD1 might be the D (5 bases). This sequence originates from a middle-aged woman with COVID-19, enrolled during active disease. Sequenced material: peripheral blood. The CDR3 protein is CASSFSGKGYEQYF. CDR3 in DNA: TGTGCCAGCAGTTTCTCAGGGAAGGGATACGAGCAGTACTTC.